This TCR beta chain was sequenced during a study of beta chain features in type 1 diabetes. This CDR3 has 15 amino acids. Trimming cost V 1 base and J 1 base, with 11 bases left between them. Germline CDR1 and CDR2: SGHRS and YFSETQ. A few counts support this clone. What it recognizes is unknown. Study results and caveats: Moderate but significant shortening of TCRB CDR3s was recorded in all four CD4+ subsets from Type 1 diabetes patients.

The sequenced template was cDNA made from the entire isolated RNA. Sequenced by immunoSEQ multiplex PCR; TCRdb stores in-frame clones only, minus some. The sample has hundreds of thousands of clones, about an eighth seen once; the top ten hold nearly 0.04%. The clonotype comes from a man aged 18 to 35 with type 1 diabetes. The chain employs TRBV5-1 and TRBJ2-5, with TRBD1 as a possible D gene (5 bases). What was sequenced was naive CD4+ T cells from blood. CDR3 DNA: TGCGCCAGCAGCTTGTTTCAGGGAATCCAAGAGACCCAGTACTTC. This encodes CASSLFQGIQETQYF.